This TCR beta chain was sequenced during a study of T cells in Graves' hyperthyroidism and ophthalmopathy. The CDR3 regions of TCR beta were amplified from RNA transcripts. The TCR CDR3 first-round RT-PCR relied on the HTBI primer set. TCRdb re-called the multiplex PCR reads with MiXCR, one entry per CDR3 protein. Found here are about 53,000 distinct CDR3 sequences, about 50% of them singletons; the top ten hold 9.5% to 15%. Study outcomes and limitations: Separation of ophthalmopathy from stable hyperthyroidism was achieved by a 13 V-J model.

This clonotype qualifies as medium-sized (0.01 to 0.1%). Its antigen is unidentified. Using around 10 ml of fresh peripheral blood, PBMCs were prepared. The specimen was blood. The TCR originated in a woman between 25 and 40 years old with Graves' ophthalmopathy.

The CDR3 nucleotides are TGTGCCAGCAGCACACGTAGGGGCCCCAATGAGCAGTTCTTC. Translated: CASSTRRGPNEQFF. J is TRBJ2-1 and V is TRBV9, with D possibly matching TRBD1 (5 bases). Trimming cost V 4 bases and J 6 bases, with 14 bases left between them. The V gene's germline CDR1 is SGDLS and CDR2 YYNGEE. The CDR3 has 14 amino acids.